These T cell receptor beta chains were read from a single sample in a study of cytomegalovirus exposure and HLA in healthy donors. Only in-frame clones appear in the TCRdb table, and some are missing; sequencing was by immunoSEQ multiplex PCR. The sample shows around 110,000 clones, 65% to 85% of them seen only once. Sample: PBMCs. These receptor sequences come from a man younger than 35 in good health and CMV-seronegative. Each CDR3 is given with its conserved first and last residue. D genes are given only for firm matches. For some rows the clone size is stated as once, few or many, or as a class when expanded; others skip it.

CDR3aa: CASSIALRQAGGYTF
CDR3nt: TGTGCCAGTAGTATAGCCCTCCGACAGGCAGGGGGCTACACCTTC
d_gene: -
j_gene: TRBJ1-2
v_gene: TRBV19
abundance: -

CDR3aa: CASGTVSYNEQFF
CDR3nt: TGTGCCAGCGGGACAGTCTCCTACAATGAGCAGTTCTTC
d_gene: TRBD1
j_gene: TRBJ2-1
v_gene: TRBV6-5
abundance: -

CDR3aa: CASSSEGVAAEAFF
CDR3nt: TGTGCCAGCAGTTCGGAAGGGGTTGCAGCTGAAGCTTTCTTT
d_gene: -
j_gene: TRBJ1-1
v_gene: TRBV6-5
abundance: -

CDR3aa: CASANQAGPTPGELFF
CDR3nt: TGCGCCAGCGCGAACCAAGCGGGGCCTACCCCCGGGGAGCTGTTTTTT
d_gene: TRBD2
j_gene: TRBJ2-2
v_gene: TRBV4-1
abundance: -

CDR3aa: CASSLPGTVMGEQFF
CDR3nt: TGTGCCAGCAGTCTTCCCGGGACAGTCATGGGTGAGCAGTTCTTC
d_gene: TRBD1
j_gene: TRBJ2-1
v_gene: TRBV6-1
abundance: -

CDR3aa: CASSSGLGGVTDTQYF
CDR3nt: TGCGCCAGCAGCTCAGGACTAGGCGGGGTCACAGATACGCAGTATTTT
d_gene: TRBD2
j_gene: TRBJ2-3
v_gene: TRBV5-1
abundance: -

CDR3aa: CASSIDLQGGGTQYF
CDR3nt: TGTGCCAGTAGTATAGACCTACAGGGCGGGGGGACCCAGTACTTC
d_gene: -
j_gene: TRBJ2-5
v_gene: TRBV19
abundance: -

CDR3aa: CASSPLPLYEQYF
CDR3nt: TGTGCCAGCTCACCTCTCCCCCTCTACGAGCAGTACTTC
d_gene: -
j_gene: TRBJ2-7
v_gene: TRBV18
abundance: -

CDR3aa: CASSPLSDYGYTF
CDR3nt: TGTGCCAGCAGCCCCTTGTCGGACTATGGCTACACCTTC
d_gene: -
j_gene: TRBJ1-2
v_gene: TRBV5-6
abundance: many

CDR3aa: CASRDTANEKLFF
CDR3nt: TGTGCCAGCAGGGACACCGCAAATGAAAAACTGTTTTTT
d_gene: -
j_gene: TRBJ1-4
v_gene: TRBV6-5
abundance: few

CDR3aa: CASSVGGSGEQYF
CDR3nt: TGTGCCAGCAGCGTAGGTGGGTCGGGAGAGCAGTACTTC
d_gene: -
j_gene: TRBJ2-7
v_gene: TRBV9
abundance: once

CDR3aa: CASSYYQVHSNTEAFF
CDR3nt: TGTGCCAGCAGTTACTACCAGGTGCACTCGAACACTGAAGCTTTCTTT
d_gene: -
j_gene: TRBJ1-1
v_gene: TRBV6-5
abundance: -

CDR3aa: CASSSWDTPRNEQFF
CDR3nt: TGTGCCAGCAGCTCCTGGGACACCCCGAGGAATGAGCAGTTCTTC
d_gene: -
j_gene: TRBJ2-1
v_gene: TRBV9
abundance: -

CDR3aa: CASSVPRSSTREQYF
CDR3nt: TGCGCCAGCAGTGTCCCCCGGTCCTCGACGAGGGAGCAGTACTTC
d_gene: -
j_gene: TRBJ2-7
v_gene: TRBV10-1
abundance: -

CDR3aa: CASSRGSRQGKNTGELFF
CDR3nt: TGTGCCAGCAGCCGAGGGTCTAGACAGGGTAAGAACACCGGGGAGCTGTTTTTT
d_gene: TRBD1
j_gene: TRBJ2-2
v_gene: TRBV4-2
abundance: -

CDR3aa: CASSYEPGVYEQYF
CDR3nt: TGCGCCAGCTCTTACGAGCCCGGGGTTTACGAGCAGTACTTC
d_gene: -
j_gene: TRBJ2-7
v_gene: TRBV5-1
abundance: -

CDR3aa: CSVEEGGNYGYTF
CDR3nt: TGCAGCGTTGAAGAAGGAGGGAACTATGGCTACACCTTC
d_gene: -
j_gene: TRBJ1-2
v_gene: TRBV29-1
abundance: -

CDR3aa: CAISKGAGNTGELFF
CDR3nt: TGTGCCATCAGCAAGGGGGCCGGGAACACCGGGGAGCTGTTTTTT
d_gene: TRBD1
j_gene: TRBJ2-2
v_gene: TRBV10-3
abundance: -

CDR3aa: CASSRPRGGRAYGYTF
CDR3nt: TGTGCCAGCAGCCGACCGCGAGGAGGTAGGGCGTATGGCTACACCTTC
d_gene: -
j_gene: TRBJ1-2
v_gene: TRBV5-4
abundance: -

CDR3aa: CASSLGTGNGYPF
CDR3nt: TGCGCCAGCAGCTTGGGGACAGGGAATGGCTACCCCTTC
d_gene: TRBD1
j_gene: TRBJ1-2
v_gene: TRBV5-1
abundance: -

CDR3aa: CASSLAGGSNTEAFF
CDR3nt: TGTGCCAGCAGCTTGGCCGGGGGGAGTAACACTGAAGCTTTCTTT
d_gene: -
j_gene: TRBJ1-1
v_gene: TRBV5-4
abundance: -

CDR3aa: CASSLTGDSPLHF
CDR3nt: TGTGCCAGCAGTTTGACAGGGGATTCACCCCTCCACTTT
d_gene: TRBD1
j_gene: TRBJ1-6
v_gene: TRBV28
abundance: -

CDR3aa: CASSLGDRTSTDTQYF
CDR3nt: TGTGCCAGCAGCTTAGGAGACAGGACTAGCACAGATACGCAGTATTTT
d_gene: -
j_gene: TRBJ2-3
v_gene: TRBV11-2
abundance: -

CDR3aa: CASKPQVNAPNEQFF
CDR3nt: TGTGCCAGCAAGCCCCAAGTAAATGCCCCCAATGAGCAGTTCTTC
d_gene: -
j_gene: TRBJ2-1
v_gene: TRBV5-8
abundance: -

CDR3aa: CSVGSSDNEQFF
CDR3nt: TGCAGCGTTGGGTCTAGCGACAATGAGCAGTTCTTC
d_gene: -
j_gene: TRBJ2-1
v_gene: TRBV29-1
abundance: -

CDR3aa: CASSISLGGYGYTF
CDR3nt: TGTGCCAGTAGTATTAGCCTCGGGGGATATGGCTACACCTTC
d_gene: -
j_gene: TRBJ1-2
v_gene: TRBV19
abundance: -

CDR3aa: CASSEQQETQYF
CDR3nt: TGTGCCAGCAGTGAACAACAAGAGACCCAGTACTTC
d_gene: -
j_gene: TRBJ2-5
v_gene: TRBV6-1
abundance: -

CDR3aa: CASSVLAGADTQYF
CDR3nt: TGTGCCAGCAGTGTCCTAGCGGGAGCGGATACGCAGTATTTT
d_gene: TRBD2
j_gene: TRBJ2-3
v_gene: TRBV2
abundance: -

CDR3aa: CATSRDVRVGNEQFF
CDR3nt: TGTGCCACCAGCAGAGATGTGAGGGTAGGCAATGAGCAGTTCTTC
d_gene: -
j_gene: TRBJ2-1
v_gene: TRBV15
abundance: once

CDR3aa: CASSLGGRGDYGYTF
CDR3nt: TGTGCCAGCAGCTTAGGCGGCAGGGGGGACTATGGCTACACCTTC
d_gene: TRBD1
j_gene: TRBJ1-2
v_gene: TRBV13
abundance: -

CDR3aa: CASSPRQGYEQYF
CDR3nt: TGTGCCAGCAGCCCGCGACAGGGGTACGAGCAGTACTTC
d_gene: TRBD1
j_gene: TRBJ2-7
v_gene: TRBV11-2
abundance: -

CDR3aa: CASSQGPTGFPTF
CDR3nt: TGCGCCAGCAGCCAAGGTCCGACAGGCTTTCCGACCTTC
d_gene: -
j_gene: TRBJ1-2
v_gene: TRBV4-1
abundance: -

CDR3aa: CASRMDRQVSPLHF
CDR3nt: TGTGCCAGCAGGATGGACAGGCAGGTTTCACCCCTCCACTTT
d_gene: TRBD1
j_gene: TRBJ1-6
v_gene: TRBV6-1
abundance: -

CDR3aa: CASSPLAWETQYF
CDR3nt: TGTGCCAGCTCACCGCTAGCGTGGGAGACCCAGTACTTC
d_gene: -
j_gene: TRBJ2-5
v_gene: TRBV18
abundance: -

CDR3aa: CASSVVGRKPPLHF
CDR3nt: TGTGCCAGCAGTGTGGTTGGGAGAAAACCACCCCTCCACTTT
d_gene: -
j_gene: TRBJ1-6
v_gene: TRBV6-4
abundance: -

CDR3aa: CASSESGGASNEQFF
CDR3nt: TGTGCCAGCAGCGAGAGCGGGGGGGCGAGCAATGAGCAGTTCTTC
d_gene: TRBD2
j_gene: TRBJ2-1
v_gene: TRBV9
abundance: -

CDR3aa: CASSIGTGDYGYTF
CDR3nt: TGTGCCAGTAGTATAGGGACAGGAGACTATGGCTACACCTTC
d_gene: TRBD1
j_gene: TRBJ1-2
v_gene: TRBV19
abundance: -

CDR3aa: CASSQDRSASKFF
CDR3nt: TGCGCCAGCAGCCAAGATAGGTCTGCTAGCAAGTTCTTC
d_gene: -
j_gene: TRBJ2-1
v_gene: TRBV4-3
abundance: -

CDR3aa: CASSGDSGWGTGELFF
CDR3nt: TGTGCCAGCAGTGGTGATAGCGGGTGGGGCACCGGGGAGCTGTTTTTT
d_gene: TRBD2
j_gene: TRBJ2-2
v_gene: TRBV2
abundance: -